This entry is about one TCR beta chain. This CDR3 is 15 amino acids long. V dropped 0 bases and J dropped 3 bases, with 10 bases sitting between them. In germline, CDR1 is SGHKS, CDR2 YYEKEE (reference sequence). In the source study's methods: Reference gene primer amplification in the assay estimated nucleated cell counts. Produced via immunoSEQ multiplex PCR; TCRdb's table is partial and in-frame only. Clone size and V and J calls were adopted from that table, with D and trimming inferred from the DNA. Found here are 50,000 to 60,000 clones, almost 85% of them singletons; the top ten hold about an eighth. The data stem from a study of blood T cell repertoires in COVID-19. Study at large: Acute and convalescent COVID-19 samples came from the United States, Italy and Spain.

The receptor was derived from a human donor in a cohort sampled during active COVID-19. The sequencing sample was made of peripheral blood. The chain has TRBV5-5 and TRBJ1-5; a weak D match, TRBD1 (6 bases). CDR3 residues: CASSLAGAINQPQHF. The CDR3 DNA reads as TGTGCCAGCAGCTTGGCAGGGGCCATCAATCAGCCCCAGCATTTT.